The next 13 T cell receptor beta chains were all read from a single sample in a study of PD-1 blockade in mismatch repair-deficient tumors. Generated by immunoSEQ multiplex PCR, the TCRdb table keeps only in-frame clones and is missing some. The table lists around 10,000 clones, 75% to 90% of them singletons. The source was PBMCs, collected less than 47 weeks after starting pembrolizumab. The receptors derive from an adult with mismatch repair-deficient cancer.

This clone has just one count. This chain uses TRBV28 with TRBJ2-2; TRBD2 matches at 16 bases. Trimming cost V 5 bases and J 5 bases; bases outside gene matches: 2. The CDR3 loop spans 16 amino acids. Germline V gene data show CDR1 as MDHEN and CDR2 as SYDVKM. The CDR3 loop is CASSGGLAGGTGELFF. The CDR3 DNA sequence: TGTGCCAGCAGTGGGGGACTAGCGGGAGGGACCGGGGAGCTGTTTTTT.

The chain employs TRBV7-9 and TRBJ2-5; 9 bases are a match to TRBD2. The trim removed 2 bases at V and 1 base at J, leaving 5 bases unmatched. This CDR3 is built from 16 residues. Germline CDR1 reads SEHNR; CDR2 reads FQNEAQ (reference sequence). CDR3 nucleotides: TGTGCCAGCAGCTTAATGACTAGCGGATTCCAAGAGACCCAGTACTTC. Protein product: CASSLMTSGFQETQYF. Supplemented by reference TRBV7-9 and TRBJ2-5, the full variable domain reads DTGVSQNPRHKITKRGQNVTFRCDPISEHNRLYWYRQTLGQGPEFLTYFQNEAQLEKSRLLSDRFSAERPKGSFSTLEIQRTEQGDSAMYLCASSLMTSGFQETQYFGPGTRLLVL.

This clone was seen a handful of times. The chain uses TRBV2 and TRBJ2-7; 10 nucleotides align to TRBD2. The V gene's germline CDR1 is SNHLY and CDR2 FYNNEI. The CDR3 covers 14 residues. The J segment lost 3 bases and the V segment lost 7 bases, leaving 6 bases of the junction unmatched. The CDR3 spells CASNLAGELYEQYF. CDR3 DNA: TGTGCCAGCAACCTAGCGGGGGAACTCTACGAGCAGTACTTC.

The CDR3 sequence: CASSLTGYNEQFF. As DNA, the CDR3 is TGTGCCAGCAGCCTGACAGGGTACAATGAGCAGTTCTTC. This chain links TRBV7-3 with TRBJ2-1; TRBD1 matches at 7 bases. Germline loops: CDR1 SGHTA, CDR2 FQGTGA. Trimming took 5 bases from V and 4 from J; bases not matched to a gene: 2. This CDR3 is 13 amino acids long.

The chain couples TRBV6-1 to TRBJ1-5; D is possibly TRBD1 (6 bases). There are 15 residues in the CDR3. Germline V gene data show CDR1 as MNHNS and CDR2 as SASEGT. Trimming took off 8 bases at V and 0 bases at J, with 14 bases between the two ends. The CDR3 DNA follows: TGTGCCAGCTTGACAGGTCCGTATAGCAATCAGCCCCAGCATTTT. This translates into CASLTGPYSNQPQHF.

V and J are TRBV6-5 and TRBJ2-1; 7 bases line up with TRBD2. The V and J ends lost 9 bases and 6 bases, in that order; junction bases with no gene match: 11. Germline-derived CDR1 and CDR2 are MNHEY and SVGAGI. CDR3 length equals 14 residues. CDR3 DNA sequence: TGTGCCAGGACTGTAGCGGGCCCCCGCAATGAGCAGTTCTTC. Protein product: CARTVAGPRNEQFF.

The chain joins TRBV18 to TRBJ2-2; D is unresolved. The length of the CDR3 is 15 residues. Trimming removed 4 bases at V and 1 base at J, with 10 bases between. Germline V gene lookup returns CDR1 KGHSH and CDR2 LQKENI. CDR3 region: CASSRQELNTGELFF. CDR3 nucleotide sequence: TGTGCCAGCTCACGTCAGGAACTGAACACCGGGGAGCTGTTTTTT.

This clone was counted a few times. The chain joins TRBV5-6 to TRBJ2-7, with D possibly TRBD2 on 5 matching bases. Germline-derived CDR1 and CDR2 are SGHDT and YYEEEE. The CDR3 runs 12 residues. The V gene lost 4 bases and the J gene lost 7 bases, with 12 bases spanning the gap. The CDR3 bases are TGTGCCAGCAGCCAAGGACTGTTTGAGCAGTACTTC. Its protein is CASSQGLFEQYF.

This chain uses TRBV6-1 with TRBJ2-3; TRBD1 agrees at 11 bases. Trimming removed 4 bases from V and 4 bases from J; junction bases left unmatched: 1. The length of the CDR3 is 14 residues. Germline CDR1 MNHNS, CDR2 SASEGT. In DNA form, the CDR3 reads TGTGCCAGCAGTGCGGGACAGGGGGCAGATACGCAGTATTTT. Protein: CASSAGQGADTQYF.

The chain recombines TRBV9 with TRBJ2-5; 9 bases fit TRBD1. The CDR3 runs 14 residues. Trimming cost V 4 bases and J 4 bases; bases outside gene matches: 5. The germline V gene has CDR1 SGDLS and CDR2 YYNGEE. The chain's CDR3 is CASSPRDRVETQYF. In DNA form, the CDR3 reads TGTGCCAGCAGCCCACGGGACAGGGTAGAGACCCAGTACTTC.

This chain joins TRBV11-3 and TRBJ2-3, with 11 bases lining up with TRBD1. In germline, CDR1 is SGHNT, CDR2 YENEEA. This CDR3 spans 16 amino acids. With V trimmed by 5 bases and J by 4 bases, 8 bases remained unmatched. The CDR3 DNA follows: TGTGCCAGCAGCCAGGGGACAGGGGGGGGCCCAGATACGCAGTATTTT. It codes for CASSQGTGGGPDTQYF.

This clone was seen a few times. CDR3 coding DNA: TGTGCCAGCAGCTCCGGGACTAGCGGTCCCTACGAGCAGTACTTC. Amino acids: CASSSGTSGPYEQYF. The chain combines TRBV7-3 with TRBJ2-7; TRBD2 agrees at 11 bases. Germline V gene data show CDR1 as SGHTA and CDR2 as FQGTGA. The CDR3 is 15 amino acids. The V segment lost 4 bases and the J segment 2 bases; nucleotides outside the gene matches: 4.

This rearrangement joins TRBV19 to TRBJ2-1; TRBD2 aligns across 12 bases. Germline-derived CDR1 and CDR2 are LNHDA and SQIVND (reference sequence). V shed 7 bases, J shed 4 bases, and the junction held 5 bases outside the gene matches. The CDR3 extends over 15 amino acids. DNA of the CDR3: TGTGCCAGTATCGGACTAGCGGGACCGTACAATGAGCAGTTCTTC. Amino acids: CASIGLAGPYNEQFF.